This T cell receptor (beta chain) was profiled in a study of shared clonotypes between healthy human individuals. Points from the study as a whole: Shared across several donors were roughly 5.3% of the naive CD4 clonotypes. Non-shared clonotypes had lower generation probabilities than clonotypes shared by all four sorted-subset donors. Inspection by rarefaction showed sorted-subset sequencing to be incomplete despite large depth.

CD45RO-negative, CCR7-positively selected cells formed the naive CD8 fraction, excluding terminally differentiated effector memory CD45RA+ cells. Clones were read by immunoSEQ multiplex PCR, and TCRdb kept only the in-frame ones, dropping some. The table shows just over 2,000,000 clones, with about 95% occurring only once. Germline assignment: CDR1 SEHNR and CDR2 FQNEAQ (reference sequence). Trimming took 1 base from V and 4 from J, leaving 8 bases between them. CDR3 length: 13 residues. With regard to this clone: Its cognate antigen is unknown. This specimen includes other DNA sequences encoding the same CDR3.

The receptor's source is a man younger than 30 in good health. The chain carries TRBV7-9 and TRBJ2-7; D is unresolved. Sequenced: naive CD8+ T cells sorted from blood. CDR3 nucleotides: TGTGCCAGCAGCTTAGGTGACGGTTACGAGCAGTACTTC. It specifies CASSLGDGYEQYF.